Listed below are T cell receptor beta chains from one sample, sequenced in a study of blood T cell repertoires in COVID-19. Only in-frame clones appear in the TCRdb table, and some are missing; sequencing was by immunoSEQ multiplex PCR. The data show approximately 50,000 clones, approximately 80% seen once. What was sequenced was peripheral blood. The origin of the receptors is a man in his fifties or sixties with active or convalescent COVID-19. The CDR3 runs from the conserved cysteine through the conserved F or W. A D gene is named only where the DNA matches it firmly. A clone size is listed for some rows: how often the clone was seen (once, few, many), or a class if it is expanded.

J gene,V gene,clone size,CDR3 length,D gene,CDR3 DNA,CDR3 protein
TRBJ2-2,TRBV4-1,-,18,TRBD2,TGCGCCAGCAGCCAAGTTCCCCTAGCGGGGGCCCCGGGCGGGGAGCTGTTTTTT,CASSQVPLAGAPGGELFF
TRBJ2-7,TRBV11-2,-,18,TRBD2,TGTGCCAGCAGCTTACAACTAGCGGGAGGGCCCGTGACCTACGAGCAGTACTTC,CASSLQLAGGPVTYEQYF
TRBJ1-1,TRBV6-5,-,14,-,TGTGCCAGCAGTCCGGACAGATCTCTTTTTGAAGCTTTCTTT,CASSPDRSLFEAFF
TRBJ2-7,TRBV7-2,-,12,-,TGTGCCAGCAGGCCAGCAGGATACGAGCAGTACTTC,CASRPAGYEQYF
TRBJ2-1,TRBV2,few,15,TRBD2,TGTGCCAGCAGGAGGACTAGCGGGGGGCTCAATGAGCAGTTCTTC,CASRRTSGGLNEQFF
TRBJ2-3,TRBV6-5,medium-sized,14,TRBD2,TGTGCCAGCAGTCTACTAGCGATAGCAGATACGCAGTATTTT,CASSLLAIADTQYF
TRBJ2-1,TRBV19,once,17,TRBD2,TGTGCCAGTAGTAGTTTGGGACTAGCGGACCTTAGAGGTGAGCAGTTCTTC,CASSSLGLADLRGEQFF
TRBJ1-1,TRBV7-3,-,13,-,TGTGCCAGCAGCTTCAGGCAGAACACTGAAGCTTTCTTT,CASSFRQNTEAFF
TRBJ1-1,TRBV3-1/TRBV3-2,-,14,TRBD1,TGTGCCAGCAGACCGGGACAGGGGCATGGTGAAGCTTTCTTT,CASRPGQGHGEAFF
TRBJ2-2,TRBV13,-,16,TRBD2,TGTGCCAGCAGCTTAGATCTAGCGGGAGCTGCCGGGGAGCTGTTTTTT,CASSLDLAGAAGELFF
TRBJ2-7,TRBV6-5,-,12,TRBD1,TGTGCCAGCACCGGGACAGGGGTCGAGCAGTACTTC,CASTGTGVEQYF
TRBJ1-6,TRBV9,-,14,-,TGTGCCAGCAGCGTAGGCACAGCTAATTCACCCCTCCACTTT,CASSVGTANSPLHF
TRBJ2-2,TRBV10-3,-,14,-,TGTGCCATCAGTGCGAGGGTAGATACCGGGGAGCTGTTTTTT,CAISARVDTGELFF
TRBJ1-1,TRBV9,-,13,-,TGTGCCAGCAGCGCATTTGGAGGCACTGAAGCTTTCTTT,CASSAFGGTEAFF
TRBJ2-3,TRBV2,-,18,TRBD2,TGTGCCAGCAGTGAAGCGCTTCTAGGACTAGCGGGGTCTGGGGCGCAGTATTTT,CASSEALLGLAGSGAQYF
TRBJ1-4,TRBV15,-,15,TRBD1,TGTGCCACCAGACCACCCGGGACAGCAAAAGAAAAACTGTTTTTT,CATRPPGTAKEKLFF
TRBJ2-3,TRBV2,-,14,TRBD2,TGTGCCAGCAGTGCGGGGGACTACACAGATACGCAGTATTTT,CASSAGDYTDTQYF
TRBJ2-5,TRBV9,-,15,-,TGTGCCAGCAGCCCCCAATCGGAGGGATGGGAGACCCAGTACTTC,CASSPQSEGWETQYF
TRBJ1-5,TRBV2,-,14,-,TGTGCCAGCAGTGAGGACAGTCCGGTTCAGCCCCAGCATTTT,CASSEDSPVQPQHF
TRBJ1-4,TRBV7-8,once,15,TRBD1,TGTGCCAGCAGCTTAGGGGGACAGGGGAATGAAAAACTGTTTTTT,CASSLGGQGNEKLFF
TRBJ2-7,TRBV2,-,15,-,TGTGCCAGCAGTGGGCGCGGTACTTATTCCTACGAGCAGTACTTC,CASSGRGTYSYEQYF
TRBJ2-1,TRBV11-3,once,15,TRBD2,TGTGCCAGCAGCTTAGCGGGGGGGCCCTGGGATGAGCAGTTCTTC,CASSLAGGPWDEQFF
TRBJ1-4,TRBV19,few,16,-,TGTGCCAGTAGACCAGGACAAGGGACAACTAATGAAAAACTGTTTTTT,CASRPGQGTTNEKLFF
TRBJ2-5,TRBV7-7,-,19,TRBD2,TGTGCCAGCAGCTTGGGGGCTCTAGCGGGAAATTGGGGGCGAGAGACCCAGTACTTC,CASSLGALAGNWGRETQYF
TRBJ1-2,TRBV7-2,-,13,-,TGTGCCAGCAGCTTAGGAAGCTTCTATGGCTACACCTTC,CASSLGSFYGYTF
TRBJ2-2,TRBV27,-,18,TRBD2,TGTGCCAGCAGTTTATCTCTAGCGGGGCACCCGACGGAGAGGGAGCTGTTTTTT,CASSLSLAGHPTERELFF
TRBJ1-2,TRBV6-5,-,14,-,TGTGCCAGCAGTCGCCTGCGAGAGACAGAAGGCTACACCTTC,CASSRLRETEGYTF
TRBJ1-2,TRBV14,many,15,TRBD1,TGTGCCAGCAGTACGACAGGGGTAGCTAACTATGGCTACACCTTC,CASSTTGVANYGYTF
TRBJ2-7,TRBV13,-,11,-,TGTGCCAGCAGCTTAAGCGGGGAGCAGTACTTC,CASSLSGEQYF
TRBJ1-2,TRBV5-1,-,17,TRBD1,TGCGCCAGCAGCCATGGGGGAGACAGGGCATCCTCGTATGGCTACACCTTC,CASSHGGDRASSYGYTF
TRBJ1-4,TRBV19,-,15,-,TGTGCCAGTAGTCGGATACGGGCAACTAATGAAAAACTGTTTTTT,CASSRIRATNEKLFF